The sequence of this T cell receptor (beta chain) was determined in a study of human T cells and chemical hapten exposure. Looking at the study overall: Patch tests applied 0.01% DPC to the upper back, read at 6 days.

Time point defined: patch test 1, 2 weeks after DPC sensitization. The treatment was: therapeutic diphenylcyclopropenone sensitization with weekly scalp DPC. This clonotype was counted many times. Its antigen is undetermined. General study results and limits: A positive correlation with patch test score was shown by PT1 expanded TCR counts.

With 4 bases removed from V and 8 bases from J, the gap between germline ends came to 17 bases. The CDR3 length is 14 residues. Each CDR3 protein gets one entry after TCRdb re-called the RACE reads with MiXCR. The sample includes roughly 360,000 distinct CDR3 sequences, 4.8% seen only once; the top ten take approximately 2.3%. The receptor comes from a woman aged 45 to 65 with alopecia areata. Some clones in this sample may be carry-over from other donors' samples. The gene calls are TRBV12-3 or TRBV12-4 and TRBJ1-2, with a weak D call TRBD1 (6 bases). Material: whole blood, obtained in connection with sensitization to the hapten diphenylcyclopropenone (DPC). CDR3 DNA sequence: TGTGCCAGCAGTTCGGCAGGGGCGACGGGGGGCTACACCTTC. Protein sequence: CASSSAGATGGYTF.